Sequencing of this T cell receptor (beta chain) was carried out in a study of blood T cell repertoires in COVID-19. Turning to the study itself: The study drew acute and convalescent COVID-19 samples from the United States, Italy and Spain. Sources were T cells, B-cell-depleted T cells, or PBMCs; the material itself was cDNA or gDNA.

Germline CDR1 and CDR2: SGHTA and FQGNSA. The CDR3 spans 14 residues. Trimming took 6 bases from V and 3 from J, leaving 11 bases between them. Here immunoSEQ multiplex PCR was the method, and the copy in TCRdb shows in-frame clones only, minus some. The data contain 200,000 to 300,000 clones, roughly 86% of them singletons. The clonotype comes from a man aged 35-49 years who had recovered from COVID-19. Sequencing was done on a sample of peripheral blood. The V gene is TRBV7-2, the J gene TRBJ2-2; D remains ambiguous. The CDR3 sequence: CASRTDTYTGELFF. CDR3 coding DNA: TGTGCCAGCAGAACCGACACTTACACCGGGGAGCTGTTTTTT.